The rows below give T cell receptor beta chains drawn from one sample of a study of OX40 agonist ivuxolimab in advanced cancers. Method: immunoSEQ multiplex PCR; TCRdb's copy keeps in-frame clones and lacks some. This sample has roughly 30,000 clones; less than 90% occur once, and the top ten carry 18%. Sequencing was performed on CD4+ or CD8+ T cells sorted from blood, taken in a trial of the OX40 agonist ivuxolimab. The source of these receptors is an adult with an advanced solid tumor such as melanoma, head and neck, liver or kidney cancer. The CDR3 runs from the conserved cysteine through the conserved F or W. A D gene is named only where the DNA matches it firmly. The size of a clone is reported for some rows only, either as once, few or many, or as a class for expanded clones.

D gene: .; J gene: TRBJ1-1; clone size: .; V gene: TRBV25-1; CDR3 protein: CASSEFRGVGNTEAFF; CDR3 DNA: TGTGCCAGCAGTGAATTCAGGGGCGTGGGGAACACTGAAGCTTTCTTT
D gene: .; J gene: TRBJ1-1; clone size: .; V gene: TRBV11-1; CDR3 protein: CASSFYREAGNTEAFF; CDR3 DNA: TGTGCCAGCAGCTTTTACAGGGAGGCGGGGAACACTGAAGCTTTCTTT
D gene: .; J gene: TRBJ2-2; clone size: .; V gene: TRBV4-1; CDR3 protein: CASSHSGGTRSGELFF; CDR3 DNA: TGCGCCAGCAGCCACTCCGGCGGGACCCGAAGTGGGGAGCTGTTTTTT
D gene: .; J gene: TRBJ1-2; clone size: .; V gene: TRBV7-8; CDR3 protein: CASSLARTDPYGYTF; CDR3 DNA: TGTGCCAGCAGCTTAGCGCGGACGGACCCTTATGGCTACACCTTC
D gene: TRBD1; J gene: TRBJ2-2; clone size: .; V gene: TRBV6-5; CDR3 protein: CASRSPGQSGELFF; CDR3 DNA: TGTGCCAGCAGATCCCCGGGACAGTCCGGGGAGCTGTTTTTT
D gene: .; J gene: TRBJ2-7; clone size: once; V gene: TRBV5-1; CDR3 protein: CASSGDGYEQYF; CDR3 DNA: TGCGCCAGCAGCGGGGACGGCTACGAGCAGTACTTC
D gene: .; J gene: TRBJ2-7; clone size: .; V gene: TRBV2; CDR3 protein: CASSEVTNYEQYF; CDR3 DNA: TGTGCCAGCAGTGAGGTGACTAACTACGAGCAGTACTTC
D gene: .; J gene: TRBJ2-7; clone size: .; V gene: TRBV9; CDR3 protein: CASSPDGAEQYF; CDR3 DNA: TGTGCCAGCAGCCCCGACGGGGCCGAGCAGTACTTC
D gene: .; J gene: TRBJ2-1; clone size: .; V gene: TRBV27; CDR3 protein: CASSLSGRVVVNEQFF; CDR3 DNA: TGTGCCAGCAGTTTATCCGGCAGGGTGGTCGTCAATGAGCAGTTCTTC
D gene: .; J gene: TRBJ1-4; clone size: few; V gene: TRBV10-3; CDR3 protein: CAIRADSNEKLFF; CDR3 DNA: TGTGCCATCAGGGCGGACAGTAATGAAAAACTGTTTTTT
D gene: .; J gene: TRBJ2-1; clone size: .; V gene: TRBV7-9; CDR3 protein: CASSLVDFSYNEQFF; CDR3 DNA: TGTGCCAGCAGCTTAGTAGACTTCTCCTACAATGAGCAGTTCTTC
D gene: .; J gene: TRBJ2-2; clone size: .; V gene: TRBV27; CDR3 protein: CASSQNTGELFF; CDR3 DNA: TGTGCCAGCAGTCAGAACACCGGGGAGCTGTTTTTT
D gene: .; J gene: TRBJ2-7; clone size: .; V gene: TRBV2; CDR3 protein: CARSRSVLYSQGYEQYF; CDR3 DNA: TGTGCCAGGTCGCGCTCTGTCCTCTATAGCCAGGGTTACGAGCAGTACTTC
D gene: TRBD2; J gene: TRBJ2-7; clone size: .; V gene: TRBV4-1; CDR3 protein: CASSPTSGSPEQYF; CDR3 DNA: TGCGCCAGCAGCCCGACTAGCGGGAGTCCCGAGCAGTACTTC
D gene: .; J gene: TRBJ2-3; clone size: .; V gene: TRBV5-6; CDR3 protein: CASSLWLGPSDTQYF; CDR3 DNA: TGTGCCAGCAGCTTGTGGCTAGGCCCCTCAGATACGCAGTATTTT
D gene: .; J gene: TRBJ1-6; clone size: .; V gene: TRBV7-9; CDR3 protein: CASSLGGLSSPLHF; CDR3 DNA: TGTGCCAGCAGCTTAGGGGGGTTATCCTCACCCCTCCACTTT
D gene: .; J gene: TRBJ2-7; clone size: .; V gene: TRBV6-5; CDR3 protein: CASSYSQGLLHEQYF; CDR3 DNA: TGTGCCAGCAGTTACTCACAGGGTTTGCTCCACGAGCAGTACTTC
D gene: TRBD1; J gene: TRBJ2-5; clone size: .; V gene: TRBV13; CDR3 protein: CASSSARIMGQSQETQYF; CDR3 DNA: TGTGCCAGCAGCTCCGCCCGGATTATGGGACAGAGTCAAGAGACCCAGTACTTC
D gene: TRBD2; J gene: TRBJ2-7; clone size: .; V gene: TRBV28; CDR3 protein: CASSGTSGGPSYEQYF; CDR3 DNA: TGTGCCAGCAGTGGGACTAGCGGGGGGCCTTCCTACGAGCAGTACTTC
D gene: .; J gene: TRBJ2-7; clone size: .; V gene: TRBV15; CDR3 protein: CATSREGALEQYF; CDR3 DNA: TGTGCCACCAGCAGAGAAGGGGCCCTCGAGCAGTACTTC